This T cell receptor beta chain was identified in a study of molecular identifiers for immune sequencing clone quantification. Study-wide results and caveats: Clonotypes surpassing 20 RNA copies contained over 98% of effector molecules, versus under 1% in naive cells.

This clonotype showed up just once. Its antigen is not identified. Germline CDR1 MRHNA, CDR2 SNTAGT. Trimming cost V 10 bases and J 0 bases, with 21 bases left between them. This CDR3 has 16 amino acids. Preparation methods for the bulk TCR libraries were those previously described, with listed TCR primers. TCRdb called the PCR reads again in MiXCR, with one record for every CDR3 protein. The table shows about 630,000 distinct CDR3 sequences, with approximately 24% occurring only once. The chain employs TRBV6-4 and TRBJ1-1; D gene ambiguous. The specimen sequenced was naive CD8+ T cells from blood, with Jurkat cell RNA spiked in. Described subset: FACS-sorted CD8+CD4-CCR7+CD45RA+ naive T cells. The receptor was derived from a human donor in good health. Some libraries in this study had Jurkat cell RNA spiked in. The CDR3 region has the DNA TGTGCCATCAAGGAGGGTTTGGAGGGAGTGAACACTGAAGCTTTCTTT. Protein sequence: CAIKEGLEGVNTEAFF.